One sample yielded the 4 T cell receptor beta chains listed below, sequenced in a study of OX40 agonist ivuxolimab in advanced cancers. The assay was immunoSEQ multiplex PCR, and TCRdb's table has in-frame clones only and misses some. The sample holds tens of thousands of clones, around nine tenths seen once. This specimen consisted of CD4+ or CD8+ T cells sorted from blood, obtained in a trial of the OX40 agonist ivuxolimab. The receptors were sampled from an adult with an advanced solid tumor such as melanoma, head and neck, liver or kidney cancer.

This chain's CDR3 is CASSEGTGAGYEQYF. The DNA of the CDR3 is TGCGCCAGCAGTGAGGGGACAGGGGCTGGCTACGAGCAGTACTTC. The chain employs TRBV10-1 and TRBJ2-7, with 10 bases identical to TRBD1. Germline V gene sequence: CDR1 WNHNN, CDR2 SYGVQD (reference sequence). This CDR3 is built from 15 residues. Trimming took 2 bases from V and 3 from J; bases not matched to a gene: 4.

The rearrangement links TRBV5-1 to TRBJ2-3; no clear D gene. In germline, CDR1 is SGHRS, CDR2 YFSETQ. Trimming shortened V by 0 bases and J by 3 bases, and 14 bases separated the two germline ends. This CDR3 is 16 amino acids long. The CDR3: CASSLEAPQETDTQYF. Written as DNA, the CDR3 is TGCGCCAGCAGCTTGGAGGCCCCCCAGGAAACAGATACGCAGTATTTT.

The J gene is TRBJ2-5, the V gene TRBV4-1; D is tentatively TRBD1 or TRBD2 (5 bases each). The V and J ends lost 6 bases and 2 bases respectively, with 10 bases between them. The CDR3 is 13 amino acids. Germline V lookup: CDR1 MGHRA, CDR2 YSYEKL. The CDR3 loop reads CASRGRNQETQYF. CDR3 bases: TGCGCCAGCAGGGGACGGAATCAAGAGACCCAGTACTTC.

The chain couples TRBV7-8 to TRBJ2-1, with 7 bases lining up with TRBD2. The CDR3 is made up of 15 amino acids. Germline V lookup: CDR1 SGHVS, CDR2 FQNEAQ. J gave up 2 bases and V 1 base, and 2 bases lay outside the gene matches. CDR3 bases: TGTGCCAGCAGCTTAGGACGGGGGGCCTACAATGAGCAGTTCTTC. Protein product: CASSLGRGAYNEQFF. The whole variable domain, remainder taken from reference TRBV7-8 and TRBJ2-1, is GAGVSQSPRYKVAKRGQDVALRCDPISGHVSLFWYQQALGQGPEFLTYFQNEAQLDKSGLPSDRFFAERPEGSVSTLKIQRTQQEDSAVYLCASSLGRGAYNEQFFGPGTRLTVL.